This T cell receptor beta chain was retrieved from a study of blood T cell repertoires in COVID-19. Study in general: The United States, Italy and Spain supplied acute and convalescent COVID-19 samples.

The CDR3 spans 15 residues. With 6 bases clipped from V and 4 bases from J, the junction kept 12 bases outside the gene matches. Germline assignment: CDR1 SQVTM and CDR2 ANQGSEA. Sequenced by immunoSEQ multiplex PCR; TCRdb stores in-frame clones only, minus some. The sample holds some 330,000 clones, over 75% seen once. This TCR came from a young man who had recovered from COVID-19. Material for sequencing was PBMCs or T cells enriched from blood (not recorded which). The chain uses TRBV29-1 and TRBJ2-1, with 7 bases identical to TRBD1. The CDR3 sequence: CSVAVRDRPYNEQFF. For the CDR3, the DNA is TGCAGCGTCGCCGTCCGGGACAGACCATACAATGAGCAGTTCTTC.